The clone carrying this TCR beta chain is a singleton in its sample. The antigen is unknown. The sample is drawn from a study of vaccination effects on CD4 cells after COVID-19. Study information: BNT162b2 vaccine or mRNA-1273 vaccine was given to participants in two doses. Study outcomes and limitations: Healthy vaccinees' vaccine-induced clones included only 1 of 255 cross-reacting with common cold coronaviruses. Early post-infection timepoints were missing from the study, which also had few convalescent patients.

Sequencing was preceded by expansion of antigen-specific CD4+ T cells with viral peptide pools in the ViraFEST assay. Investigators separated out CD4+ T cells once around eleven days of culture had passed. The healthy vaccine recipients, who had no prior SARS-CoV-2 infection, showed negative nucleocapsid antibodies. Wells of around 2 million PBMC each were grown with around 10 IU/ml IL-2 and 8.5 to 10 ug/ml peptides. Libraries were prepared by immunoSEQ multiplex PCR; TCRdb keeps only in-frame clonotypes and omits some of them. The sample contains around 68,000 clones, about four fifths of which appear only once. Trimming left V 8 bases short and J 3 bases short, with 15 bases between. Looked up from germline, CDR1 is SGDLS and CDR2 is YYNGEE. This CDR3 has 14 amino acids.

The material sequenced was CD4+ T cells from PBMCs cultured with SARS-CoV-2 spike peptides, taken before COVID-19 vaccination. This chain connects TRBV9 to TRBJ2-1; a possible D gene is TRBD1 (6 bases). This clonotype originated in a human donor who received a COVID-19 vaccine. CDR3 sequence reads: CASDSGTLYNEQFF. CDR3 coding DNA: TGTGCCAGTGACTCCGGGACACTCTACAATGAGCAGTTCTTC.